The table lists the clone carrying this T cell receptor beta chain with a count of one. CDR1 is MNHEY and CDR2 is SVGAGI in the germline V gene. The CDR3 has 14 amino acids. J gave up 5 bases and V 5 bases, and 6 bases lay outside the gene matches. The data were taken from a study of blood T cell repertoires in COVID-19. Assay used: immunoSEQ multiplex PCR; TCRdb lists only in-frame clones, some missing. The sample lists some 150,000 clones, approximately 90% occurring once. The chain joins TRBV6-5 to TRBJ1-1, with 9 nucleotides matching TRBD1. This sequence was found in a man aged 60-69 years with active or convalescent COVID-19. Input material: peripheral blood. This chain's CDR3 is CASSPGQGWTEAFF. The CDR3 DNA is TGTGCCAGCAGTCCCGGACAGGGGTGGACTGAAGCTTTCTTT.